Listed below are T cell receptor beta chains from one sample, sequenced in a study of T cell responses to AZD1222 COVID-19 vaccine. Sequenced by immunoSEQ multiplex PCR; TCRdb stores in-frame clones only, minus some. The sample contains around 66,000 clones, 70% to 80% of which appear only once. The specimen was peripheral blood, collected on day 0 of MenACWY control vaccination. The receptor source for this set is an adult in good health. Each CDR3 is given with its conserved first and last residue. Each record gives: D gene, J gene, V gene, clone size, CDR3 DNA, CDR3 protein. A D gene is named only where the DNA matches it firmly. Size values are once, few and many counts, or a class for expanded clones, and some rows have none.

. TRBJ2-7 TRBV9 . TGTGCCAGCAGCGTAGGGACAGGGAGTAGCGGGGACGAGCAGTACTTC CASSVGTGSSGDEQYF
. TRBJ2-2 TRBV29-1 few TGCAGCGTGATGGCAGGAACGAACACCGGGGAGCTGTTTTTT CSVMAGTNTGELFF
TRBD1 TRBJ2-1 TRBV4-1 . TGCGCCAGCAGCCAGCCCGACAGGGGGCAGCAGTTCTTC CASSQPDRGQQFF
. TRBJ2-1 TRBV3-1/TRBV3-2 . TGTGCCAGCAGCCAGGTCCAGAATGAGCAGTTCTTC CASSQVQNEQFF
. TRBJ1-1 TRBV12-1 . TGTGCCAGCAGCCTCAAGCGGGGGCACGGTACTGAAGCTTTCTTT CASSLKRGHGTEAFF
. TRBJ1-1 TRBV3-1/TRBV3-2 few TGTGCCAGCAGCCAAGCGGTCATGAACACTGAAGCTTTCTTT CASSQAVMNTEAFF
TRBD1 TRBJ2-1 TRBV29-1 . TGCAGCGTCATAACGACAGGGGAGAGCAATGAGCAGTTCTTC CSVITTGESNEQFF
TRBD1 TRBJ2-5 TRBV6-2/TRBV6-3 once TGTGCCAGCAGTTGGACAGGGTTCTACCAAGAGACCCAGTACTTC CASSWTGFYQETQYF
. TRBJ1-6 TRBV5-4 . TGTGCCAGCCGCTACGGTCCCCCAGTAGAGTCACCCCTCCACTTT CASRYGPPVESPLHF
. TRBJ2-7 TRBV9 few TGTGCCAGCAGCAGGGGACTTAACTACGAGCAGTACTTC CASSRGLNYEQYF
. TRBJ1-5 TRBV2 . TGTGCCAGCAGCCCCATCTATAGCAATCAGCCCCAGCATTTT CASSPIYSNQPQHF
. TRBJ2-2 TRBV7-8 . TGTGCCAGCAGCCATCGCGGGGCTAGCGTTACCGGGGAGCTGTTTTTT CASSHRGASVTGELFF
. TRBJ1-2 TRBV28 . TGTGGCACCTTCGACAGCCCTTATGGCTACACCTTC CGTFDSPYGYTF
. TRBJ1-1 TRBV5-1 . TGCGCCAGCAGCCCGCGGGACTGGGCCCGAGGCACTGAAGCTTTCTTT CASSPRDWARGTEAFF
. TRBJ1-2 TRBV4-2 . TGTGCCAGCAGCCAAGAAGGGGGTGGCTATGGCTACACCTTC CASSQEGGGYGYTF
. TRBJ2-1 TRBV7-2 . TGTGCCAGCAGCCCCCGGTGGCCTAAGGCCTACAATGAGCAGTTCTTC CASSPRWPKAYNEQFF
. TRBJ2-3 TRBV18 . TGTGCCAGCACCCCCAGCACAGATACGCAGTATTTT CASTPSTDTQYF
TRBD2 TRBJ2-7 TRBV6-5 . TGTGCCTCAGGAACTAGCGGGGGGGATAACGAGCAGTACTTC CASGTSGGDNEQYF
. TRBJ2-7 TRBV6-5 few TGTGCCAGCCGCCACGACAGCTACGAGCAGTACTTC CASRHDSYEQYF
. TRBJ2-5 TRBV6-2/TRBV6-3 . TGTGCCAGCAGCCCGGCAGTTGGTGGGACCCAGTACTTC CASSPAVGGTQYF
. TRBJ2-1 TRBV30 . TGTGCCTGGAGTGGGGGGATAAACGAGCAGTTCTTC CAWSGGINEQFF
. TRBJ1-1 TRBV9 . TGTGCCAGCAGCGTAGGGCCGGGAGCTATCACTGAAGCTTTCTTT CASSVGPGAITEAFF
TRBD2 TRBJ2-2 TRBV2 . TGTGCCAGCAGGGGACTAGCGGGGGGGCGCAGAAACACCGGGGAGCTGTTTTTT CASRGLAGGRRNTGELFF
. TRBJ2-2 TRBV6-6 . TGTGCCAGCAGTTATAGGGGGGAAGGGACCGGGGAGCTGTTTTTT CASSYRGEGTGELFF
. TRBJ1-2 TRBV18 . TGTGCCAGCTCACCACTTGCGGGGCGGAACTATGGCTACACCTTC CASSPLAGRNYGYTF
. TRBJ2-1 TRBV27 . TGTGCCAGCAGTTCGGACCTATTGTTATCTAGCTCCTACAATGAGCAGTTCTTC CASSSDLLLSSSYNEQFF
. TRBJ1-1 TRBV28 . TGTGCCAGCAACACCTTAGGAACTGAAGCTTTCTTT CASNTLGTEAFF